These T cell receptor beta chains were read from a single sample in a study of blood T cell repertoires in COVID-19. Libraries were prepared by immunoSEQ multiplex PCR; TCRdb keeps only in-frame clonotypes and omits some of them. The sample consists of 300,000 or so clones, 70% to 90% of them appearing once. Sample: peripheral blood. Every receptor here comes from a man between 65 and 79 years old with acute or convalescent COVID-19. Both conserved end residues are part of each CDR3. The order of the fields is clone size, J gene, V gene, D gene, CDR3 protein, CDR3 DNA. The D gene is left open where the match is weak. The listing skips clone size in some rows; elsewhere it reads once, few, many or a size class.

abundance: NA
j_gene: TRBJ2-3
v_gene: TRBV5-4
d_gene: NA
CDR3aa: CASSLPGRDTQYF
CDR3nt: TGTGCCAGCAGCTTGCCTGGGAGAGATACGCAGTATTTT

abundance: NA
j_gene: TRBJ1-6
v_gene: TRBV6-6
d_gene: NA
CDR3aa: CASSPRARDLNSPLHF
CDR3nt: TGTGCCAGCAGTCCCCGGGCCAGGGACTTAAATTCACCCCTCCACTTT

abundance: once
j_gene: TRBJ2-1
v_gene: TRBV3-1/TRBV3-2
d_gene: TRBD2
CDR3aa: CASSQFPSGLYNEQFF
CDR3nt: TGTGCCAGCAGCCAATTTCCTAGCGGCCTATACAATGAGCAGTTCTTC

abundance: NA
j_gene: TRBJ2-7
v_gene: TRBV5-6
d_gene: NA
CDR3aa: CASSLERDEQYF
CDR3nt: TGTGCCAGCAGCTTGGAGAGGGACGAGCAGTACTTC

abundance: NA
j_gene: TRBJ2-5
v_gene: TRBV7-6
d_gene: NA
CDR3aa: CASSHNKLEGGETQYF
CDR3nt: TGTGCCAGCAGCCACAACAAACTAGAGGGGGGGGAGACCCAGTACTTC

abundance: NA
j_gene: TRBJ2-6
v_gene: TRBV5-6
d_gene: NA
CDR3aa: CASSKNPGALGTNVLTF
CDR3nt: TGTGCCAGCAGCAAGAACCCTGGGGCTCTTGGGACCAACGTCCTGACTTTC

abundance: NA
j_gene: TRBJ1-4
v_gene: TRBV10-1
d_gene: NA
CDR3aa: CASSGPTTPWATNEKLFF
CDR3nt: TGCGCCAGCAGTGGACCAACTACTCCTTGGGCAACTAATGAAAAACTGTTTTTT

abundance: NA
j_gene: TRBJ2-7
v_gene: TRBV10-3
d_gene: NA
CDR3aa: CAISEDWGMAEQYF
CDR3nt: TGTGCCATCAGTGAGGACTGGGGCATGGCCGAGCAGTACTTC

abundance: NA
j_gene: TRBJ2-7
v_gene: TRBV28
d_gene: TRBD1
CDR3aa: CASRSSPWDRSFSSYEQYF
CDR3nt: TGTGCCAGCAGGTCCAGTCCATGGGACAGAAGCTTCAGCTCCTACGAGCAGTACTTC

abundance: few
j_gene: TRBJ1-4
v_gene: TRBV27
d_gene: TRBD1
CDR3aa: CASQDREPNEKLFF
CDR3nt: TGTGCCAGCCAGGACAGGGAACCTAATGAAAAACTGTTTTTT

abundance: NA
j_gene: TRBJ1-6
v_gene: TRBV30
d_gene: NA
CDR3aa: CAWGIRENLHF
CDR3nt: TGTGCCTGGGGGATAAGGGAGAATCTCCACTTT

abundance: NA
j_gene: TRBJ1-2
v_gene: TRBV12-3/TRBV12-4
d_gene: NA
CDR3aa: CASSPPGVGGYTF
CDR3nt: TGTGCCAGCAGTCCGCCAGGGGTAGGCGGCTACACCTTC

abundance: NA
j_gene: TRBJ1-5
v_gene: TRBV29-1
d_gene: TRBD1
CDR3aa: CSVDGTGGQPQHF
CDR3nt: TGCAGCGTTGATGGGACAGGGGGTCAGCCCCAGCATTTT

abundance: NA
j_gene: TRBJ2-5
v_gene: TRBV4-2
d_gene: TRBD1
CDR3aa: CASSRDIQGWGETQYF
CDR3nt: TGTGCCAGCAGCCGGGATATACAGGGGTGGGGGGAGACCCAGTACTTC

abundance: NA
j_gene: TRBJ2-4
v_gene: TRBV5-1
d_gene: TRBD1
CDR3aa: CASSPTTGAGLAIGAKNIQYF
CDR3nt: TGCGCCAGCAGCCCTACCACAGGGGCTGGGTTAGCGATCGGGGCCAAAAACATTCAGTACTTC

abundance: NA
j_gene: TRBJ1-2
v_gene: TRBV19
d_gene: NA
CDR3aa: CASSNDRNYGYTF
CDR3nt: TGTGCCAGTAGTAATGACAGAAACTATGGCTACACCTTC

abundance: NA
j_gene: TRBJ2-3
v_gene: TRBV27
d_gene: TRBD2
CDR3aa: CASSPGTRADTQYF
CDR3nt: TGTGCCAGCAGTCCCGGGACTAGGGCGGATACGCAGTATTTT

abundance: NA
j_gene: TRBJ2-7
v_gene: TRBV4-2
d_gene: NA
CDR3aa: CASSPSTGISYEQYF
CDR3nt: TGTGCCAGCAGCCCGTCGACAGGCATCTCCTACGAGCAGTACTTC

abundance: NA
j_gene: TRBJ2-3
v_gene: TRBV7-2
d_gene: TRBD2
CDR3aa: CASSWTSGSSTDTQYF
CDR3nt: TGTGCCAGCAGTTGGACTAGCGGGAGTAGCACAGATACGCAGTATTTT

abundance: NA
j_gene: TRBJ2-1
v_gene: TRBV5-5
d_gene: TRBD2
CDR3aa: CASSRGLVNNEQFF
CDR3nt: TGTGCCAGCAGCCGAGGACTAGTGAACAATGAGCAGTTCTTC

abundance: NA
j_gene: TRBJ1-2
v_gene: TRBV14
d_gene: NA
CDR3aa: CASSPDTYGYTF
CDR3nt: TGTGCCAGCAGCCCTGACACCTATGGCTACACCTTC

abundance: NA
j_gene: TRBJ2-1
v_gene: TRBV7-9
d_gene: TRBD2
CDR3aa: CASSPKIGTSATYNEQFF
CDR3nt: TGTGCCAGCAGTCCTAAAATCGGGACTAGCGCCACCTACAATGAGCAGTTCTTC

abundance: NA
j_gene: TRBJ1-1
v_gene: TRBV5-5
d_gene: NA
CDR3aa: CASTKDTNTEAFF
CDR3nt: TGTGCCAGCACCAAGGACACGAACACTGAAGCTTTCTTT

abundance: once
j_gene: TRBJ2-5
v_gene: TRBV7-6
d_gene: NA
CDR3aa: CASSSEETQYF
CDR3nt: TGTGCCAGCAGCTCCGAGGAGACCCAGTACTTC

abundance: NA
j_gene: TRBJ1-5
v_gene: TRBV6-2/TRBV6-3
d_gene: NA
CDR3aa: CASSYPLGGLRNQPQHF
CDR3nt: TGTGCCAGCAGTTACCCCTTGGGGGGGCTAAGAAATCAGCCCCAGCATTTT

abundance: NA
j_gene: TRBJ2-7
v_gene: TRBV5-1
d_gene: TRBD2
CDR3aa: CASSAPSGGTIRSSYEQYF
CDR3nt: TGCGCCAGCAGCGCCCCTAGCGGGGGGACCATAAGGAGCTCCTACGAGCAGTACTTC

abundance: NA
j_gene: TRBJ1-1
v_gene: TRBV6-6
d_gene: NA
CDR3aa: CASSSTGSNTEAFF
CDR3nt: TGTGCCAGCAGTAGCACAGGGTCGAACACTGAAGCTTTCTTT

abundance: NA
j_gene: TRBJ1-4
v_gene: TRBV30
d_gene: TRBD1
CDR3aa: CAWSVWGQFNEKLFF
CDR3nt: TGTGCCTGGAGTGTTTGGGGACAGTTCAATGAAAAACTGTTTTTT

abundance: NA
j_gene: TRBJ2-1
v_gene: TRBV5-4
d_gene: TRBD2
CDR3aa: CASSLAPAGGGGEQFF
CDR3nt: TGTGCCAGCAGCTTGGCCCCGGCGGGAGGGGGTGGTGAGCAGTTCTTC

abundance: NA
j_gene: TRBJ2-7
v_gene: TRBV5-1
d_gene: TRBD1
CDR3aa: CASSSTGALSSYEQYF
CDR3nt: TGCGCCAGCAGCAGTACAGGGGCCCTTAGCTCCTACGAGCAGTACTTC

abundance: NA
j_gene: TRBJ2-7
v_gene: TRBV7-8
d_gene: NA
CDR3aa: CASNAYRAGPGEQYF
CDR3nt: TGTGCCAGCAACGCATACCGGGCGGGTCCGGGCGAGCAGTACTTC

abundance: NA
j_gene: TRBJ2-7
v_gene: TRBV9
d_gene: TRBD1
CDR3aa: CASSTGQVGHYEQYF
CDR3nt: TGTGCCAGCAGCACGGGACAGGTAGGGCACTACGAGCAGTACTTC

abundance: once
j_gene: TRBJ2-5
v_gene: TRBV9
d_gene: NA
CDR3aa: CASSRGGYETQYF
CDR3nt: TGTGCCAGCTCGAGGGGGGGATACGAGACCCAGTACTTC

abundance: NA
j_gene: TRBJ1-3
v_gene: TRBV3-1/TRBV3-2
d_gene: NA
CDR3aa: CASSQDSLRQTSGNTIYF
CDR3nt: TGTGCCAGCAGCCAAGATTCTTTAAGACAGACCTCTGGAAACACCATATATTTT

abundance: NA
j_gene: TRBJ2-2
v_gene: TRBV5-1
d_gene: NA
CDR3aa: CASSRTGEATGELFF
CDR3nt: TGCGCCAGCAGCCGCACAGGGGAGGCCACCGGGGAGCTGTTTTTT

abundance: NA
j_gene: TRBJ1-2
v_gene: TRBV28
d_gene: NA
CDR3aa: CASRLESPPYGYTF
CDR3nt: TGTGCCAGCAGGCTAGAGTCTCCCCCCTATGGCTACACCTTC